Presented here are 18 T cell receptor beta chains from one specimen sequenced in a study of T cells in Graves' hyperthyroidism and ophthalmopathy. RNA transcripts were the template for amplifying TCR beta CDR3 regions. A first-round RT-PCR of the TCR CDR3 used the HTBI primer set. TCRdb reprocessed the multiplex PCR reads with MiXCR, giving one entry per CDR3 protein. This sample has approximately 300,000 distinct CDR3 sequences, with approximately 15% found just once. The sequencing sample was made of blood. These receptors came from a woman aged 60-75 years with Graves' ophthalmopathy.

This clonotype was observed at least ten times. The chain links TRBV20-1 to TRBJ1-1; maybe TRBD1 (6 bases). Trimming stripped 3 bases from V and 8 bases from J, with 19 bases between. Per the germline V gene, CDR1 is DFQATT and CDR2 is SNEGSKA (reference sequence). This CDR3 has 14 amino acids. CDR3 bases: TGCAGTGCTAGCCGCCGGCGGGGGGCAGCGGAAGCTTTCTTT. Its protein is CSASRRRGAAEAFF.

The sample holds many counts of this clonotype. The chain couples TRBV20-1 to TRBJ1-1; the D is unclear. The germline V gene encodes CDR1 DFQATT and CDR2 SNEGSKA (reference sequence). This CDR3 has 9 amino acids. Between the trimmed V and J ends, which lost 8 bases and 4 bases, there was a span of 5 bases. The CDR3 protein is CSPGTEAFF. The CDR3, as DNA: TGCAGTCCGGGCACTGAAGCTTTCTTT.

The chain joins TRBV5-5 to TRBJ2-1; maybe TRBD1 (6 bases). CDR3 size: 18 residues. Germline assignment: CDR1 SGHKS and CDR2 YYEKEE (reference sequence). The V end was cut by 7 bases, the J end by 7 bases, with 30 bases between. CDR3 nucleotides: TGTGCCAGCTTCGAACCAGGGGTTGTCGGGCTTGCCCTAAATGAGCAGTTCTTC. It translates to CASFEPGVVGLALNEQFF.

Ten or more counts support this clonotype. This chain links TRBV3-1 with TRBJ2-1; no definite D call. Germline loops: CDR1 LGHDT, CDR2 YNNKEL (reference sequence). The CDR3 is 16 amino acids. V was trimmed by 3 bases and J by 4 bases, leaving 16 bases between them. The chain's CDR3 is CASSQLGSGPYNEQFF. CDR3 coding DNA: TGTGCCAGCAGCCAGTTGGGATCAGGACCGTACAATGAGCAGTTCTTC.

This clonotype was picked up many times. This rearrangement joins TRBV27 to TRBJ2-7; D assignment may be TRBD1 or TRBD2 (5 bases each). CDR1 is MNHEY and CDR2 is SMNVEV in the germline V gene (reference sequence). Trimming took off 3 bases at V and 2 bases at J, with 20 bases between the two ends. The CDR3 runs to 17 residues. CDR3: CASSFVKGSARPYEQYF. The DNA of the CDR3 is TGTGCCAGCAGTTTCGTTAAGGGGAGTGCTAGACCCTACGAGCAGTACTTC.

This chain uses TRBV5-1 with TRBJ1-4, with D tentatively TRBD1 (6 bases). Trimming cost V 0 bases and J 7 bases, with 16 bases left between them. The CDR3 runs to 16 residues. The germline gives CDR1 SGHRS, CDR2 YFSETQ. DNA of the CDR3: TGCGCCAGCAGCTTGGCGGGGGGCAGCCTGAGTGAAAAACTGTTTTTT. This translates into CASSLAGGSLSEKLFF.

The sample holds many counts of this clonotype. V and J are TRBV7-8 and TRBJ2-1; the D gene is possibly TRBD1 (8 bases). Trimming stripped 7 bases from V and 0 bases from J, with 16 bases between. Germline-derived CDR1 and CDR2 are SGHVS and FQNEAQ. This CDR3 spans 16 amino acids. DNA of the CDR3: TGTGCCAGCAAACAGGGGGGCGGGAGCTCCTACAATGAGCAGTTCTTC. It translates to CASKQGGGSSYNEQFF.

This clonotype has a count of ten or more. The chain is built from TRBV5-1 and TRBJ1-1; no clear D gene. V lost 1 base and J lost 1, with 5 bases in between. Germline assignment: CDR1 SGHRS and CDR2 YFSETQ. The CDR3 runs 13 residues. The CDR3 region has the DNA TGCGCCAGCAGCTTGTTTCCGAACACTGAAGCTTTCTTT. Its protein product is CASSLFPNTEAFF.

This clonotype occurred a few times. This CDR3 reads CSAKVPNDEQFF. The CDR3 DNA sequence: TGCAGTGCTAAAGTTCCTAACGATGAGCAGTTCTTC. The V and J genes are TRBV20-1 and TRBJ2-1; D gene uncertain. The CDR3 loop spans 12 amino acids. Germline-derived CDR1 and CDR2 are DFQATT and SNEGSKA (reference sequence). V was pared by 4 bases and J by 8 bases, with 12 bases between.

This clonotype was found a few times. CDR3 DNA sequence: TGTGCCAGCAGCGACGGGTTTGGCTACACCTTC. It specifies CASSDGFGYTF. This chain links TRBV5-6 with TRBJ1-2; D is uncertain. CDR1 SGHDT and CDR2 YYEEEE come from the germline V gene. V lost 4 bases and J 7 bases, leaving 8 bases between the germline ends. The CDR3 is 11 residues long.

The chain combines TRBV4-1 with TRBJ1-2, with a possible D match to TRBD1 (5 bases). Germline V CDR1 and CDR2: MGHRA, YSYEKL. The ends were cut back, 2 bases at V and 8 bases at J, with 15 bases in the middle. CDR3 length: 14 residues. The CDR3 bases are TGCGCCAGCAGCCAAACGACAGAGCCTCACGGCTACACCTTC. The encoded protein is CASSQTTEPHGYTF.

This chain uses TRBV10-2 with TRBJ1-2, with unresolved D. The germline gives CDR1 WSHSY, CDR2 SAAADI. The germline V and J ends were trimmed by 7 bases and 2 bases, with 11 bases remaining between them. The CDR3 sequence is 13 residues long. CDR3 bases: TGCGCCAGCACGTATGAACAGAACTATGGCTACACCTTC. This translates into CASTYEQNYGYTF.

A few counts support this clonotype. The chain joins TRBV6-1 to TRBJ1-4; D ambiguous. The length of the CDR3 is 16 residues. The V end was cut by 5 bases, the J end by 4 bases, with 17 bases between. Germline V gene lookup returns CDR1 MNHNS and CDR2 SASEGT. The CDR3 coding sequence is TGTGCCAGCAGTATTCGGTACCTAGACCATAATGAAAAACTGTTTTTT. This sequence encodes CASSIRYLDHNEKLFF.

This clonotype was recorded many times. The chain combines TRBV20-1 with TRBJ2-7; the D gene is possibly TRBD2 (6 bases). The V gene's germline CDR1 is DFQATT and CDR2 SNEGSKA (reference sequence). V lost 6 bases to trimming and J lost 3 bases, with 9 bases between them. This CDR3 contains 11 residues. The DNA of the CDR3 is TGCAGTGCCTCGACTAGCTACGAGCAGTACTTC. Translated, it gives CSASTSYEQYF.

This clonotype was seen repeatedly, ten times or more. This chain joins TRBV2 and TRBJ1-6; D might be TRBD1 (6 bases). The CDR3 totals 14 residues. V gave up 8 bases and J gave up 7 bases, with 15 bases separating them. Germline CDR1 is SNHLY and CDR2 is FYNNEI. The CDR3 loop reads CASLGGGANSPLHF. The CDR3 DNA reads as TGTGCCAGCCTAGGCGGGGGGGCAAATTCACCCCTCCACTTT.

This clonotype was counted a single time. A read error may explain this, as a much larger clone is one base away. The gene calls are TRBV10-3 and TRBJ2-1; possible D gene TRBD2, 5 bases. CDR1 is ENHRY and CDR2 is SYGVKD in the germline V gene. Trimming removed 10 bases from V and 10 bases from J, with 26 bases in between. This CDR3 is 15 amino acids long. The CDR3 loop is CASSPQLAGGYEQFF. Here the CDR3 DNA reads TGTGCCAGCAGCCCCCAGCTTGCGGGTGGCTACGAGCAGTTCTTC.

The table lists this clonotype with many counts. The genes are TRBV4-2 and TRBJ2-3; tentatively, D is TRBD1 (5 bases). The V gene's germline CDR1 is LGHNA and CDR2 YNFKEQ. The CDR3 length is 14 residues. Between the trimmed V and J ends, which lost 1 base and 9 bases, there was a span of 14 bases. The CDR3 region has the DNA TGTGCCAGCAGCCAAGGCTCTGGGGCTTGGACGCAGTATTTT. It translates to CASSQGSGAWTQYF.

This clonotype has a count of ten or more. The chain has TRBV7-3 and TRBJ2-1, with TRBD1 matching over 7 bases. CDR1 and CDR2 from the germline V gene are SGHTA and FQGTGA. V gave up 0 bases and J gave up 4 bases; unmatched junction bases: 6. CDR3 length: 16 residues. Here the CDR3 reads CASSLTSGTAYNEQFF. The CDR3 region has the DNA TGTGCCAGCAGCTTAACGTCAGGGACAGCGTACAATGAGCAGTTCTTC.